Listed below are T cell receptor beta chains from one sample, sequenced in a study of blood T cell repertoires in COVID-19. The method was immunoSEQ multiplex PCR; TCRdb's version includes in-frame clones alone and lacks a portion of them. This sample has tens of thousands of clones, with around 90% found just once. Input material: peripheral blood. The source is a woman older than 75 with acute or convalescent COVID-19. The CDR3 runs from the conserved cysteine through the conserved F or W. Fields, in order: CDR3 length, V gene, D gene, J gene, clone size, CDR3 DNA, CDR3 protein. D genes are given only for firm matches. The listing skips clone size in some rows; elsewhere it reads once, few, many or a size class.

>16|TRBV25-1|TRBD1|TRBJ2-1|.
TGTGCCAGCAGTGAATACGGGACAGGGTCCCACAATGAGCAGTTCTTC
CASSEYGTGSHNEQFF
>15|TRBV9|TRBD2|TRBJ2-3|.
TGTGCCAGCAGCGTAGTGGCGGGGGTCACAGATACGCAGTATTTT
CASSVVAGVTDTQYF
>15|TRBV5-1|TRBD1|TRBJ1-6|once
TGCGCCAGCAGCCCGGGGACAGGGGGGAATTCACCCCTCCACTTT
CASSPGTGGNSPLHF
>15|TRBV6-2/TRBV6-3|.|TRBJ1-5|.
TGTGCCAGCAGCCCGGTAGGGAGTATGATTCAGCCCCAGCATTTT
CASSPVGSMIQPQHF
>15|TRBV5-1|TRBD1|TRBJ1-1|.
TGCGCCAGCAGCCCGATGACAGGGACGAACACTGAAGCTTTCTTT
CASSPMTGTNTEAFF
>16|TRBV4-2|TRBD2|TRBJ2-1|.
TGTGCCAGCAGCCAAGACTTAGCGGGGGCGTCCTCAGAGCAGTTCTTC
CASSQDLAGASSEQFF
>13|TRBV27|.|TRBJ1-6|.
TGTGCCAGCACGGGTGCTGGGAATTCACCCCTCCACTTT
CASTGAGNSPLHF
>14|TRBV7-9|.|TRBJ2-1|.
TGTGCCAGCAGCCCTCACGGCGGCTACAATGAGCAGTTCTTC
CASSPHGGYNEQFF
>15|TRBV2|TRBD2|TRBJ2-7|.
TGTGCCAGCAGTGCGGGACTAGCGGGAGGGGACGAGCAGTACTTC
CASSAGLAGGDEQYF
>17|TRBV6-1|TRBD1|TRBJ1-5|once
TGTGCCAGCAGTGTAAAGAGGGGGGGACAGGGTGGACAGCCCCAGCATTTT
CASSVKRGGQGGQPQHF
>16|TRBV5-1|.|TRBJ2-2|.
TGCGCCAGCAACCAGGGTTCTAGGGCGAACACCGGGGAGCTGTTTTTT
CASNQGSRANTGELFF
>17|TRBV5-4|.|TRBJ2-3|.
TGTGCCAGCTCCTCCGTTGGTCCGGGACTGGGGGCAGATACGCAGTATTTT
CASSSVGPGLGADTQYF
>14|TRBV5-4|.|TRBJ1-1|.
TGTGCCAGCAGCCCAGGGGAATTGAACACTGAAGCTTTCTTT
CASSPGELNTEAFF
>13|TRBV1|.|TRBJ2-7|.
TGCACCAGCGTTGACAGGGGGCCCCACGAGCAGTACTTC
CTSVDRGPHEQYF
>14|TRBV7-8|TRBD2|TRBJ2-7|.
TGTGCCAGCAGCCCCGGACTAGCGGGGATGGAGCAGTACTTC
CASSPGLAGMEQYF
>14|TRBV6-2/TRBV6-3|.|TRBJ1-1|.
TGTGCCAGCAGTTTCCGCAGGGATATGACTGAAGCTTTCTTT
CASSFRRDMTEAFF
>14|TRBV30|.|TRBJ1-2|.
TGTGCCTGGAGGGATGGGGGCGGCTCCTTTGGCTACACCTTC
CAWRDGGGSFGYTF
>16|TRBV6-2/TRBV6-3|TRBD2|TRBJ2-1|.
TGTGCCAGCAGTCTAGCGGGAGGGCGTCTTGGCAATGAGCAGTTCTTC
CASSLAGGRLGNEQFF
>16|TRBV15|.|TRBJ1-3|.
TGTGCCACCAGCAGAGATCAGGGATACTCCGGAAACACCATATATTTT
CATSRDQGYSGNTIYF
>16|TRBV19|.|TRBJ1-5|.
TGTGCCAGTAGCCTACAGGGAAAGGGGAGCAATCGGCCCCAGCATTTT
CASSLQGKGSNRPQHF
>12|TRBV6-2/TRBV6-3|.|TRBJ2-1|.
TGTGCCAGCAGTTACTCGACTAGGGAGCAGTTCTTC
CASSYSTREQFF
>19|TRBV5-1|.|TRBJ2-7|.
TGCGCCAGCAGCTGGAACAGGGTAGCGGGCAGGCCTACGAACAACGAGCAGTACTTC
CASSWNRVAGRPTNNEQYF
>15|TRBV14|.|TRBJ1-1|.
TGTGCCAGCAGCCTCCATTCTGGGACTAACACTGAAGCTTTCTTT
CASSLHSGTNTEAFF
>14|TRBV4-1|.|TRBJ2-2|.
TGCGCCAGCAGCCAAGTCAGGGACACCGGGGAGCTGTTTTTT
CASSQVRDTGELFF
>15|TRBV4-1|TRBD1|TRBJ2-7|once
TGCGCCAGCAGCCAGGTTTTGGGACAGGGATTCGAGCAGTACTTC
CASSQVLGQGFEQYF
>15|TRBV4-3|TRBD2|TRBJ2-1|.
TGCGCCAGCAGCCAAGCGGGGGGGATCTACAATGAGCAGTTCTTC
CASSQAGGIYNEQFF
>14|TRBV5-1|.|TRBJ1-3|.
TGCGCCAGCAGCCTACAGGGATCTGGAAACACCATATATTTT
CASSLQGSGNTIYF
>14|TRBV27|TRBD2|TRBJ2-1|.
TGTGCCAGCACTGGGACTAGCCGATACAATGAGCAGTTCTTC
CASTGTSRYNEQFF
>13|TRBV30|TRBD1|TRBJ1-6|.
TGTGCCGGTAACAGGGGACCTAATTCACCCCTCCACTTT
CAGNRGPNSPLHF
>15|TRBV27|.|TRBJ1-5|once
TGTGCCAGCAGTTTTGGGGCGGGGGGGAATCAGCCCCAGCATTTT
CASSFGAGGNQPQHF
>15|TRBV6-5|.|TRBJ1-5|.
TGTGCCAGCAGCCCGAGCGTACAACTCGATCAGCCCCAGCATTTT
CASSPSVQLDQPQHF
>14|TRBV2|.|TRBJ1-5|.
TGTGCCAGCAGAAGGGGAGGGGGCAATCAGCCCCAGCATTTT
CASRRGGGNQPQHF
>16|TRBV5-5|TRBD1|TRBJ2-4|.
TGTGCCAGCAGCTATGGGACAGGGGGTAACCTAAACATTCAGTACTTC
CASSYGTGGNLNIQYF
>10|TRBV7-9|.|TRBJ2-7|.
TGTGCCAGCACCCACTACGAGCAGTACTTC
CASTHYEQYF
>14|TRBV6-1|.|TRBJ1-1|few
TGTGCCAGCAGTGAATGGGGAATGGGGCCGGAAGCTTTCTTT
CASSEWGMGPEAFF
>15|TRBV7-6|TRBD2|TRBJ2-3|.
TGTGCCAGCAGCTCCGGGACTAAGCACATGGATACGCAGTATTTT
CASSSGTKHMDTQYF